A selection of T cell receptor beta chains follows, all from one sample in a study of long-term antiretroviral therapy in people with HIV. Clones were read by immunoSEQ multiplex PCR, and TCRdb kept only the in-frame ones, dropping some. The sample records tens of thousands of clones, about four fifths being singletons. This specimen was unsorted PBMCs, taken 0.5 years before starting antiretroviral therapy. The source of these receptors is a middle-aged man with HIV. Both conserved end residues are part of each CDR3. The D gene is left open where the match is weak. Rows may omit the clone size; those that give it use once, few, many or a size class.

abundance	d_gene	v_gene	j_gene	CDR3aa	CDR3nt
NA	TRBD2	TRBV7-6	TRBJ2-1	CASSSPGGVTYNEQFF	TGTGCCAGCAGCTCCCCCGGGGGGGTAACCTACAATGAGCAGTTCTTC
NA	NA	TRBV28	TRBJ2-7	CASSDSRVEQYF	TGTGCCAGCAGTGACAGTCGTGTGGAGCAGTACTTC
once	NA	TRBV5-1	TRBJ2-2	CASSLEGAGELFF	TGCGCCAGCAGCTTGGAGGGTGCCGGGGAGCTGTTTTTT
NA	NA	TRBV20-1	TRBJ1-2	CSARDEGYTF	TGCAGTGCTAGAGATGAAGGCTACACCTTC
NA	NA	TRBV6-6	TRBJ2-7	CASSYTGDYEQYF	TGTGCCAGCAGTTACACCGGGGACTACGAGCAGTACTTC
NA	TRBD1	TRBV10-3	TRBJ1-2	CAITAIESGDRHYGYTF	TGTGCCATCACCGCGATAGAATCAGGGGACAGACACTATGGCTACACCTTC
once	TRBD2	TRBV9	TRBJ2-1	CASSVELAGVNEQFF	TGTGCCAGCAGCGTAGAACTAGCGGGGGTCAATGAGCAGTTCTTC
NA	NA	TRBV7-7	TRBJ2-5	CASSLQHQETQYF	TGTGCTAGCAGCCTACAGCACCAAGAGACCCAGTACTTC
few	NA	TRBV25-1	TRBJ1-2	CASRGDRSFYGYTF	TGTGCCAGCAGAGGGGACCGGAGCTTCTATGGCTACACCTTC
NA	NA	TRBV4-3	TRBJ2-1	CASSQDPFATGSYNEQFF	TGCGCCAGCAGCCAAGATCCGTTTGCAACAGGGTCCTACAATGAGCAGTTCTTC
NA	NA	TRBV6-4	TRBJ2-1	CASPHTNNEQFF	TGTGCCAGCCCCCACACTAACAATGAGCAGTTCTTC
NA	TRBD1	TRBV27	TRBJ2-7	CASSIRGSYEQYF	TGTGCCAGCAGTATCAGGGGGTCCTACGAGCAGTACTTC
NA	NA	TRBV11-2	TRBJ2-3	CASSLGHRDTDTQYF	TGTGCCAGCAGCTTGGGGCACAGGGACACAGATACGCAGTATTTT
few	NA	TRBV5-1	TRBJ1-1	CASSLDSTGTEAFF	TGCGCCAGCAGCTTGGATAGTACGGGGACTGAAGCTTTCTTT
NA	TRBD1	TRBV4-3	TRBJ2-3	CASSQGTTGGNTDTQYF	TGCGCCAGCAGCCAAGGGACGACAGGGGGAAACACAGATACGCAGTATTTT
medium-sized	NA	TRBV9	TRBJ1-2	CASSGTGSYGYTF	TGTGCCAGCAGCGGAACAGGAAGCTATGGCTACACCTTC
NA	NA	TRBV28	TRBJ2-7	CASSLTKQYF	TGTGCCAGCAGTTTAACAAAGCAGTACTTC
NA	NA	TRBV6-6	TRBJ1-1	CASSNPGQANTEAFF	TGTGCCAGCAGCAATCCGGGACAAGCGAACACTGAAGCTTTCTTT
NA	NA	TRBV5-8	TRBJ2-6	CASSLYGDAGANVLTF	TGTGCCAGCAGCTTGTATGGGGATGCTGGGGCCAACGTCCTGACTTTC
NA	NA	TRBV7-9	TRBJ1-1	CASSLEAYTEAFF	TGTGCCAGCAGCTTAGAGGCTTACACTGAAGCTTTCTTT
once	NA	TRBV28	TRBJ2-5	CASSSRETQYF	TGTGCCAGCAGTTCCCGGGAGACCCAGTACTTC
NA	NA	TRBV5-1	TRBJ2-6	CASSLLVAQAGANVLTF	TGCGCCAGCAGCTTGTTGGTTGCCCAGGCTGGGGCCAACGTCCTGACTTTC
NA	TRBD2	TRBV27	TRBJ2-7	CASSNSGGHSYEQYF	TGTGCCAGCAGTAATAGCGGGGGCCATTCCTACGAGCAGTACTTC
NA	NA	TRBV28	TRBJ1-5	CASSLGAGGQPQHF	TGTGCCAGCAGTTTAGGGGCAGGAGGGCAGCCCCAGCATTTT
NA	NA	TRBV13	TRBJ2-2	CASSLPRARADTGELFF	TGTGCCAGCAGCTTACCCAGGGCCCGGGCGGACACCGGGGAGCTGTTTTTT
NA	NA	TRBV15	TRBJ1-5	CATSREGGQPQHF	TGTGCCACCAGCAGAGAGGGGGGTCAGCCCCAGCATTTT